A single sample gave rise to the 27 T cell receptor beta chains below, sequenced in a study of cytomegalovirus exposure and HLA in healthy donors. It was with 60 Vbeta and 13 Jbeta primers that the PCR ran. Repertoires were generated with immunoSEQ multiplex PCR, while TCRdb's copy carries only in-frame clones and drops some. Listed are some 120,000 clones; around 4% falls within the top ten. What was sequenced was PBMCs. The receptors shown here come from a man between 18 and 35 years old in good health and CMV-seronegative.

The genes are TRBV19 and TRBJ1-1; D is unresolved. V shed 10 bases and J shed 5 bases, with 11 bases lying between them. Germline V gene lookup returns CDR1 LNHDA and CDR2 SQIVND (reference sequence). The CDR3 is made up of 11 amino acids. The CDR3 reads CAILGGTEAFF. The CDR3 DNA is TGTGCCATCTTAGGAGGGACTGAAGCTTTCTTT.

The chain couples TRBV7-9 to TRBJ2-3, with D possibly matching TRBD2 (6 bases). The CDR3 sequence is 14 residues long. CDR1 is SEHNR and CDR2 is FQNEAQ in the germline V gene (reference sequence). V lost 5 bases to trimming and J lost 3 bases, with 12 bases between them. CDR3: CASSTASVTDTQYF. CDR3 in DNA: TGTGCCAGCAGCACCGCTAGCGTTACAGATACGCAGTATTTT.

V and J are TRBV19 and TRBJ1-5; 7 bases are shared with TRBD1. CDR1 LNHDA and CDR2 SQIVND come from the germline V gene (reference sequence). The length of the CDR3 is 17 residues. Trimming removed 4 bases from V and 0 bases from J; junction bases left unmatched: 9. The CDR3 DNA follows: TGTGCCAGTAGTACGGGACAGATTATTAATAGCAATCAGCCCCAGCATTTT. Its protein product is CASSTGQIINSNQPQHF.

The chain carries TRBV9 and TRBJ1-1; D unclear. CDR1 is SGDLS, CDR2 YYNGEE, per germline. The CDR3 runs to 12 residues. Trimming took 1 base from V and 10 from J, leaving 11 bases between them. The CDR3 spells CASSVSEQPAFF. In DNA, the CDR3 is TGTGCCAGCAGCGTATCGGAGCAGCCAGCTTTCTTT.

V and J are TRBV4-1 and TRBJ2-5; 7 positions agree with TRBD2. V was clipped by 0 bases and J by 5 bases; unmatched bases: 9. Per the germline V gene, CDR1 is MGHRA and CDR2 is YSYEKL. This CDR3 has 16 amino acids. DNA for the CDR3: TGCGCCAGCAGCCAAGATTGGGTGGGAGGGCTTGAGACCCAGTACTTC. Translating it yields CASSQDWVGGLETQYF.

The genes are TRBV5-1 and TRBJ2-3; 8 bases line up with TRBD1. V shed 5 bases and J 1 base; nucleotides not matched to a gene: 9. The CDR3 has 16 amino acids. Germline assignment: CDR1 SGHRS and CDR2 YFSETQ. The CDR3 nucleotides are TGCGCCAGCAGTGACGCAGGGGGCTGGGGCACAGATACGCAGTATTTT. Its translation is CASSDAGGWGTDTQYF.

This rearrangement joins TRBV10-2 to TRBJ2-7; 9 nucleotides match TRBD2. Losses at the gene ends were 4 bases for V and 3 bases for J; bases not matched to a gene: 4. The CDR3 runs 14 residues. CDR1 WSHSY and CDR2 SAAADI come from the germline V gene. The CDR3 is CASSASGGSYEQYF. The CDR3 DNA reads TGCGCCAGCAGTGCCAGCGGGGGGAGCTACGAGCAGTACTTC.

The CDR3: CASSLGGQVGEQYF. The CDR3 DNA follows: TGCGCCAGCAGCTTGGGAGGACAGGTAGGCGAGCAGTACTTC. The gene calls are TRBV5-1 and TRBJ2-7; TRBD1 matches 7 bases. The CDR3 runs 14 residues. Germline-derived CDR1 and CDR2 are SGHRS and YFSETQ. J lost 6 bases, V lost 0 bases, and 6 bases had no gene match. The full variable domain, its missing parts supplied by reference TRBV5-1 and TRBJ2-7, is KAGVTQTPRYLIKTRGQQVTLSCSPISGHRSVSWYQQTPGQGLQFLFEYFSETQRNKGNFPGRFSGRQFSNSRSEMNVSTLELGDSALYLCASSLGGQVGEQYFGPGTRLTVT.

CDR3 sequence: CSASIQSEQYF. The CDR3 bases are TGCAGTGCTAGTATACAGAGCGAGCAGTACTTC. This chain links TRBV20-1 with TRBJ2-7; D gene unclear. Germline values: CDR1 DFQATT, CDR2 SNEGSKA (reference sequence). The CDR3 sequence is 11 residues long. With 3 bases removed from V and 6 bases from J, the gap between germline ends came to 9 bases.

J is TRBJ1-3 and V is TRBV28; TRBD1 agrees at 7 bases. There are 15 residues in the CDR3. CDR1 is MDHEN, CDR2 SYDVKM, per germline. V dropped 6 bases and J dropped 0; count of bases not matched to a gene: 5. CDR3 DNA: TGTGCCAGCAGGGCCGGGACAGTCTCTGGAAACACCATATATTTT. It translates to CASRAGTVSGNTIYF.

The gene calls are TRBV5-1 and TRBJ2-5; TRBD2 matches 14 bases. V was pared by 4 bases and J by 4 bases, with 12 bases of the junction left unmatched. CDR1 is SGHRS, CDR2 YFSETQ, per germline. The CDR3 is made up of 18 amino acids. The CDR3 region has the DNA TGCGCCAGCAGCGTTACGGGACTAGCGGGAGTCGGAGGAGAGACCCAGTACTTC. Its protein product is CASSVTGLAGVGGETQYF.

The chain couples TRBV6-1 to TRBJ1-3; D unresolved. Trimming left V 7 bases short and J 0 bases short, with 13 bases between. The CDR3 is made up of 15 amino acids. Germline assignment: CDR1 MNHNS and CDR2 SASEGT. CDR3 nucleotide sequence: TGTGCCAGCACTATAGCCGAGGGCTCTGGAAACACCATATATTTT. This codes for CASTIAEGSGNTIYF.

The gene calls are TRBV5-4 and TRBJ2-5, with 8 bases aligning to TRBD2. Germline CDR1 reads SGHNT; CDR2 reads YYREEE (reference sequence). This CDR3 is built from 15 residues. The V gene end was trimmed by 2 bases and the J gene end by 5 bases; junction bases not matched to a gene: 8. As DNA, the CDR3 is TGTGCCAGCAGCTTTTTCGGGAGGGCCGTCGAGACCCAGTACTTC. It is translated as CASSFFGRAVETQYF.

The chain employs TRBV6-5 and TRBJ2-7, with 15 bases fitting TRBD2. The V gene end was trimmed by 11 bases and the J gene end by 6 bases; junction bases not matched to a gene: 11. The CDR3 covers 15 residues. Germline V gives CDR1 MNHEY, CDR2 SVGAGI. The CDR3 here is CAVRTSGRGGGEQYF. DNA of the CDR3: TGTGCCGTGAGGACTAGCGGGAGGGGGGGCGGCGAGCAGTACTTC.

J is TRBJ2-2 and V is TRBV18; perhaps TRBD1 as D (5 bases). This CDR3 is built from 18 residues. The V end was cut by 1 base, the J end by 0 bases, with 15 bases between. In germline, CDR1 is KGHSH, CDR2 LQKENI. The CDR3 loop reads CASSPRSGAEANTGELFF. CDR3 DNA sequence: TGTGCCAGCTCACCACGCTCTGGGGCAGAGGCGAACACCGGGGAGCTGTTTTTT.

The chain is built from TRBV5-6 and TRBJ1-3; D is uncertain. The CDR3 is made up of 17 amino acids. Between the trimmed V and J ends, which lost 0 bases and 4 bases, there was a span of 17 bases. The germline CDR1 and CDR2 sequences are SGHDT and YYEEEE. CDR3 sequence: CASSLASSLITGNTIYF. The CDR3 DNA follows: TGTGCCAGCAGCTTGGCGTCGAGTCTCATCACGGGAAACACCATATATTTT.

V gene TRBV13 combines with J gene TRBJ1-5; 7 nucleotides match TRBD1. CDR1 and CDR2 (germline): PRHDT, FYEKMQ (reference sequence). The V gene end was trimmed by 2 bases and the J gene end by 7 bases; junction bases not matched to a gene: 5. This CDR3 region has 14 residues. DNA for the CDR3: TGTGCCAGCAGCTTACGACAGGGCGGCCAGCCCCAGCATTTT. It specifies CASSLRQGGQPQHF.

J is TRBJ1-2 and V is TRBV25-1, with 7 nucleotides matching TRBD1. Germline loops: CDR1 MGHDK, CDR2 SYGVNS. Losses at the gene ends were 2 bases for V and 6 bases for J; bases not matched to a gene: 6. This CDR3 is built from 14 residues. The CDR3 here is CASSEPHRGNGYTF. CDR3 nucleotide sequence: TGTGCCAGCAGTGAACCCCACAGGGGAAATGGCTACACCTTC.

The chain joins TRBV11-2 to TRBJ1-4; 11 bases line up with TRBD1. The V gene's germline CDR1 is SGHAT and CDR2 FQNNGV. The CDR3 has 16 amino acids. Trimming cost V 1 base and J 6 bases; bases outside gene matches: 4. Here the CDR3 reads CASSLGDRGGYEKLFF. The CDR3, as DNA: TGTGCCAGCAGCTTAGGGGACAGGGGGGGATATGAAAAACTGTTTTTT.

The chain recombines TRBV20-1 with TRBJ2-3; no clear D. Germline CDR1 is DFQATT and CDR2 is SNEGSKA (reference sequence). V was cut by 2 bases and J by 3 bases, with 3 bases left in between. The CDR3 runs to 11 residues. CDR3 residues: CSARQTDTQYF. CDR3 bases: TGCAGTGCTAGACAAACAGATACGCAGTATTTT.

In the case of this clone: Other DNA sequences in the same sample also yield this CDR3. This chain joins TRBV5-6 and TRBJ1-4, with 7 bases identical to TRBD1. J gave up 3 bases and V 4 bases, and 12 bases lay outside the gene matches. The CDR3 has 17 amino acids. Germline V CDR1 and CDR2: SGHDT, YYEEEE. The CDR3 is CASSKRQGLAANEKLFF. The CDR3 coding sequence is TGTGCCAGCAGCAAAAGACAGGGTTTGGCAGCTAATGAAAAACTGTTTTTT.

The chain recombines TRBV21-1 with TRBJ1-6; the table's D call, TRBD1, was not checked against the DNA. TRBV21-1 is a known pseudogene. This CDR3 has 17 amino acids. The CDR3 protein is CASRNPGRDNLCSPLHF. For the CDR3, the DNA is TGTGCCAGCAGAAATCCCGGCCGGGACAACTTATGTTCACCCCTCCACTTT.

This rearrangement joins TRBV27 to TRBJ2-7; perhaps TRBD1 as D (6 bases). The V and J ends lost 8 bases and 2 bases respectively, with 13 bases between them. The CDR3 spans 13 residues. The germline V gene has CDR1 MNHEY and CDR2 SMNVEV (reference sequence). CDR3 sequence (DNA): TGTGCCAGCCTTCGACAGGACCCCTACGAGCAGTACTTC. Amino acid sequence: CASLRQDPYEQYF.

The chain carries TRBV5-1 and TRBJ2-1, with D possibly being TRBD2 (6 bases). This CDR3 region has 15 residues. The V and J ends lost 0 bases and 7 bases respectively, with 14 bases between them. Germline loops: CDR1 SGHRS, CDR2 YFSETQ. CDR3 sequence (DNA): TGCGCCAGCAGCTTGGCCACGGGGGTAGTGAATGAGCAGTTCTTC. Translated: CASSLATGVVNEQFF.

Of note for this clone: Other DNA sequences in this specimen translate into the identical CDR3. The chain joins TRBV7-9 to TRBJ2-7; TRBD2 matches at 11 bases. There are 16 residues in the CDR3. Germline V gene lookup returns CDR1 SEHNR and CDR2 FQNEAQ (reference sequence). V lost 5 bases and J lost 4; bases outside the gene matches: 10. The CDR3 here is CASSILTSGGFYEQYF. CDR3 sequence (DNA): TGTGCCAGCAGCATACTCACTAGCGGGGGCTTTTACGAGCAGTACTTC.

The rearrangement joins TRBV11-3 to TRBJ1-3; the D gene is possibly TRBD1 (5 bases). The CDR3 loop spans 16 amino acids. V was clipped by 5 bases and J by 0 bases, with 14 bases between them. The germline CDR1 and CDR2 sequences are SGHNT and YENEEA. The CDR3 loop reads CASSVYRRPSGNTIYF. In DNA form, the CDR3 reads TGTGCCAGCAGCGTGTACAGGCGACCCTCTGGAAACACCATATATTTT.

The rearrangement joins TRBV15 to TRBJ2-1; no clear D. Germline lookup yields CDR1 LNHNV and CDR2 YYDKDF (reference sequence). This CDR3 comprises 11 residues. V gave up 6 bases and J gave up 8 bases, with 8 bases separating them. CDR3 coding DNA: TGTGCCACCAGGGGTGGAGATGAGCAGTTCTTC. Residues: CATRGGDEQFF.